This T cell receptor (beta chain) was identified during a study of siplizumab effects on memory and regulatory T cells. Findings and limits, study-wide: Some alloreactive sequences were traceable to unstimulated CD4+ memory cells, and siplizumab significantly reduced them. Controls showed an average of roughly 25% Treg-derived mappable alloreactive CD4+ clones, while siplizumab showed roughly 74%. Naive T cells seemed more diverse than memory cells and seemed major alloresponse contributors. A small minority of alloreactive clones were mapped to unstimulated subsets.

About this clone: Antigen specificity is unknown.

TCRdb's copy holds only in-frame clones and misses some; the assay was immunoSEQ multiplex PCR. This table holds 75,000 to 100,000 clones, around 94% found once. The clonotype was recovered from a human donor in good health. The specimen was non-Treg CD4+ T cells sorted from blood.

CDR3 loop: CASSQEGLGEGYTF. CDR3 bases: TGCGCCAGCAGCCAAGAAGGACTGGGAGAAGGCTACACCTTC. The V call is TRBV4-1, the J call TRBJ1-2; D remains unclear. The CDR3 loop spans 14 amino acids. Germline-derived CDR1 and CDR2 are MGHRA and YSYEKL. Trimming left V 0 bases short and J 8 bases short, with 13 bases between.